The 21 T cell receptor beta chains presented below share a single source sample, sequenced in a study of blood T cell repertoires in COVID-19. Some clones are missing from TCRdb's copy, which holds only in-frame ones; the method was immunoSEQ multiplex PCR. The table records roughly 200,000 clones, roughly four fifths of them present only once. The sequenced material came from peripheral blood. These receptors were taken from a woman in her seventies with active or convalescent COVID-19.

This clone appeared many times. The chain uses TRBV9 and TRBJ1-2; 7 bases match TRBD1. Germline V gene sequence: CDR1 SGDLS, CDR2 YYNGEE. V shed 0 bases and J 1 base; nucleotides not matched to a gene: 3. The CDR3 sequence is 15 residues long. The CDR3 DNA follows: TGTGCCAGCAGCGTAGCCCGGACAGGTAACTATGGCTACACCTTC. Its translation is CASSVARTGNYGYTF.

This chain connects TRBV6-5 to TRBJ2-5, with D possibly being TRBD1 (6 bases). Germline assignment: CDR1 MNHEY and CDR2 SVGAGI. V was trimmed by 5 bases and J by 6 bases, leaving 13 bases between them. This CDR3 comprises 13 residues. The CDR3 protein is CASSTWTEQTQYF. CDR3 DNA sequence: TGTGCCAGCAGTACCTGGACAGAACAGACCCAGTACTTC.

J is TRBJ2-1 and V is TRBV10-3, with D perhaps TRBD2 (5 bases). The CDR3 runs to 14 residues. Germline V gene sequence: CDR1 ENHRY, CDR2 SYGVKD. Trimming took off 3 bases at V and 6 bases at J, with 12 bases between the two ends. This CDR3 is CAISDSGSSNEQFF. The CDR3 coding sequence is TGTGCCATCAGTGACTCGGGATCGAGCAATGAGCAGTTCTTC.

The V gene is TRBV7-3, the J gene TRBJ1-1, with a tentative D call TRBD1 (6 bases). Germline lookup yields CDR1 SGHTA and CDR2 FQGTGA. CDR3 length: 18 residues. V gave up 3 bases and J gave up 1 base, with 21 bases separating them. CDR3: CASSFGRGGGGGNTEAFF. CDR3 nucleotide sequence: TGTGCCAGCAGCTTCGGACGGGGCGGAGGGGGGGGGAACACTGAAGCTTTCTTT.

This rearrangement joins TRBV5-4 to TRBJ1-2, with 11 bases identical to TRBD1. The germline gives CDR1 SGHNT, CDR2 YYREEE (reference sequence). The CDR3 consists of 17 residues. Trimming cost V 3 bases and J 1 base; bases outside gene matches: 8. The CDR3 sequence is CASSSGQGARGNYGYTF. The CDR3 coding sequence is TGTGCCAGCAGCTCTGGACAGGGGGCGCGGGGTAACTATGGCTACACCTTC.

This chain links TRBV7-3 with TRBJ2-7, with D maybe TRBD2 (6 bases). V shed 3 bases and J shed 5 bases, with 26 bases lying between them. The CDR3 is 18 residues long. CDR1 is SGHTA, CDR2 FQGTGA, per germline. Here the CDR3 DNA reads TGTGCCAGCAGCTTCATTAGCGGTTCGGGGCCCTGGGACCACGAGCAGTACTTC. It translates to CASSFISGSGPWDHEQYF.

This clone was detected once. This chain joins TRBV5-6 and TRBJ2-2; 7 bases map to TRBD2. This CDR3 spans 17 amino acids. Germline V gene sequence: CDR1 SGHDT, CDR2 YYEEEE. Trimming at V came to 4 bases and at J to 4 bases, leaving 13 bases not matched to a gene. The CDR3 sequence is CASSPVGGSGGTGELFF. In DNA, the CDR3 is TGTGCCAGCAGCCCGGTTGGCGGGAGCGGTGGCACCGGGGAGCTGTTTTTT.

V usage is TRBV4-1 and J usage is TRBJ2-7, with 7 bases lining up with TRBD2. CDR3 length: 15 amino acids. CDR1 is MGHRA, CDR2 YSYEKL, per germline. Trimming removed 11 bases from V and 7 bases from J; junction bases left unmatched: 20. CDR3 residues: CASSPVERDHGEQYF. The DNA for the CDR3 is TGCGCCTCCTCGCCAGTCGAGCGGGACCACGGGGAGCAGTACTTC.

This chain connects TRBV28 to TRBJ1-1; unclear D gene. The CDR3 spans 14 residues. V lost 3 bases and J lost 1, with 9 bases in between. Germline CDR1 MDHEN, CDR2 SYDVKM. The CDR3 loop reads CASSFWAGNTEAFF. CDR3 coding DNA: TGTGCCAGCAGTTTTTGGGCGGGGAACACTGAAGCTTTCTTT.

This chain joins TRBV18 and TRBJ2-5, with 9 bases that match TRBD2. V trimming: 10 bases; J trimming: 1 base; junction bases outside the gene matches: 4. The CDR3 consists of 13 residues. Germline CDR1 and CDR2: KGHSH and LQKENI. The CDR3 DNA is TGTGCCACGGCTAGCGGGATCCAAGAGACCCAGTACTTC. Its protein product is CATASGIQETQYF.

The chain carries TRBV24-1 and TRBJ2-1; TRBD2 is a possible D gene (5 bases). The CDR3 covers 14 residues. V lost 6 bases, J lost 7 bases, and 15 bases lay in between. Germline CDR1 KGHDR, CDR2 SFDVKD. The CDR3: CATSLPGRGNEQFF. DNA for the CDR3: TGTGCCACCAGTCTTCCAGGCCGCGGGAATGAGCAGTTCTTC.

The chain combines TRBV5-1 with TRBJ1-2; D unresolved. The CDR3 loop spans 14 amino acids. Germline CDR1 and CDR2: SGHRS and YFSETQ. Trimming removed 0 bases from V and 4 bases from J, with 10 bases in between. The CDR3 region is CASSLAGQLYGYTF. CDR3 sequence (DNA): TGCGCCAGCAGCTTGGCGGGTCAGCTCTATGGCTACACCTTC. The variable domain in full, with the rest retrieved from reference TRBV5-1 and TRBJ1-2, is KAGVTQTPRYLIKTRGQQVTLSCSPISGHRSVSWYQQTPGQGLQFLFEYFSETQRNKGNFPGRFSGRQFSNSRSEMNVSTLELGDSALYLCASSLAGQLYGYTFGSGTRLTVV.

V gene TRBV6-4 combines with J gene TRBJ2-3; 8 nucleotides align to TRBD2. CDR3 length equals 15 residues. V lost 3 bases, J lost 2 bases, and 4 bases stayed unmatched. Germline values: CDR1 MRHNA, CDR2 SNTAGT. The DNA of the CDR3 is TGTGCCAGCAGTGATAGCGGGAAGGCCACAGATACGCAGTATTTT. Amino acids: CASSDSGKATDTQYF.

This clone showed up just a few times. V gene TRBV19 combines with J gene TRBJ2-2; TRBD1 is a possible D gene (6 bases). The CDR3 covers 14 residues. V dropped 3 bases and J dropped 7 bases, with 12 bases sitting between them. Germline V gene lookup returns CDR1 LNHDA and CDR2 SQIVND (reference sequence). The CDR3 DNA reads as TGTGCCAGTAGTATTCCACAGGGAAACGGGGAGCTGTTTTTT. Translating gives CASSIPQGNGELFF.

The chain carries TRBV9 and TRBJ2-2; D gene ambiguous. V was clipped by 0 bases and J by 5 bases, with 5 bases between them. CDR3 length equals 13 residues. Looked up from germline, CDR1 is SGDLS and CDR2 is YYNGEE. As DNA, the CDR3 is TGTGCCAGCAGCGTAGCAGTTACCGGGGAGCTGTTTTTT. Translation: CASSVAVTGELFF.

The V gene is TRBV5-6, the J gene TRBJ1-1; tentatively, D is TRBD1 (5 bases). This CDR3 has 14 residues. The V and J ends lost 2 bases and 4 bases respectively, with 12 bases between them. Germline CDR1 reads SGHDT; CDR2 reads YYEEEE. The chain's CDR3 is CASSFGGRGTEAFF. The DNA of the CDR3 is TGTGCCAGCAGCTTCGGAGGGAGGGGCACTGAAGCTTTCTTT.

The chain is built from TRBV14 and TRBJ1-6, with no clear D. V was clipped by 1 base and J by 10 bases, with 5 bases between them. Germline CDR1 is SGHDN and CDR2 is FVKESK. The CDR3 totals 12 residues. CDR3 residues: CASSQALSPLHF. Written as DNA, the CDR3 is TGTGCCAGCAGCCAAGCCCTGTCACCCCTCCACTTT.

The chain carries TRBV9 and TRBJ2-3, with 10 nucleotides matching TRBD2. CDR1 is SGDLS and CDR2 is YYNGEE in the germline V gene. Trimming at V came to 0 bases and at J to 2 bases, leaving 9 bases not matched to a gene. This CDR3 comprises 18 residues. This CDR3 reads CASSVVGSGRAHTDTQYF. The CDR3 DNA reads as TGTGCCAGCAGCGTAGTAGGGAGCGGGAGGGCCCACACAGATACGCAGTATTTT.

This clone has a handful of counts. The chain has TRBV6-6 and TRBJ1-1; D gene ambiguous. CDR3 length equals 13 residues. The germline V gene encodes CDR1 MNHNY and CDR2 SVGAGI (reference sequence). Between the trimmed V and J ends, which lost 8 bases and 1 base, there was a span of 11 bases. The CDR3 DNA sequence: TGTGCCAGCGCTTCATACGGGAACACTGAAGCTTTCTTT. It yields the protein CASASYGNTEAFF.

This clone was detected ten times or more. The CDR3 DNA reads TGTGCCAGCAGTCCGGCGGACAGGGGGCTCTATGGCTACACCTTC. It is translated as CASSPADRGLYGYTF. This chain joins TRBV28 and TRBJ1-2, with 11 bases that match TRBD1. The CDR3 sequence is 15 residues long. The J segment lost 4 bases and the V segment lost 5 bases, leaving 6 bases of the junction unmatched. Looked up from germline, CDR1 is MDHEN and CDR2 is SYDVKM.

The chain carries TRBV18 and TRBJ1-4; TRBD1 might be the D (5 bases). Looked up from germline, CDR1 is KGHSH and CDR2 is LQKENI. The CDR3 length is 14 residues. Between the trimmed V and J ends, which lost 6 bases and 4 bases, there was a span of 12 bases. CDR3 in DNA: TGTGCCAGCTCCCCCGGACATCGTAATGAAAAACTGTTTTTT. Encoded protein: CASSPGHRNEKLFF.